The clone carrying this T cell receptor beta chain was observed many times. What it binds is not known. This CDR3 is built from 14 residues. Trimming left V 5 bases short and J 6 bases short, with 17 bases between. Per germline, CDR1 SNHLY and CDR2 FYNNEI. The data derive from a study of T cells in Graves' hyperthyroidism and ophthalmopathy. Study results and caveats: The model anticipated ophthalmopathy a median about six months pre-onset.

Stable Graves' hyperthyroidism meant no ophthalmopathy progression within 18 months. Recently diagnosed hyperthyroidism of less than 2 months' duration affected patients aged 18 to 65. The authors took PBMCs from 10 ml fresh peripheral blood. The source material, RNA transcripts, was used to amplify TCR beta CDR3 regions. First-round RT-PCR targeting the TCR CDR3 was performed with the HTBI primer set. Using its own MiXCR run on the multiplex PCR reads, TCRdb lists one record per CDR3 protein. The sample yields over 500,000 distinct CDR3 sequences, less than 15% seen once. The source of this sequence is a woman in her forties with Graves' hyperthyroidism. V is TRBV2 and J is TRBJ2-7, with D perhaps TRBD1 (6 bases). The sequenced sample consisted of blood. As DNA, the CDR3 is TGTGCCAGCAGTCGCACGACAGGCGCGGGCGAGCAGTACTTC. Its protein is CASSRTTGAGEQYF.